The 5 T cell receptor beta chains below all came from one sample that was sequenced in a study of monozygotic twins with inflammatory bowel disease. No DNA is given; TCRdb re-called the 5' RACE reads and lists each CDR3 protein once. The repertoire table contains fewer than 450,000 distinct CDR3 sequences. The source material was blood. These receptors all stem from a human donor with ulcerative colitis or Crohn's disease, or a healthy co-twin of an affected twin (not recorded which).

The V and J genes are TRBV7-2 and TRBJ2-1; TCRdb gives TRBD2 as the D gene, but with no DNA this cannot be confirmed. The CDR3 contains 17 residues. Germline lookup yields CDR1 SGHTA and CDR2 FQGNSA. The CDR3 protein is CASSSGLAGSSYNEQFF.

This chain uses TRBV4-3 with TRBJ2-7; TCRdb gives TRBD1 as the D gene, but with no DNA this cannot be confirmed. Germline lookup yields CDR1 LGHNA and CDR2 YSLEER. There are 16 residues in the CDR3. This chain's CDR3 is CASSQGAGTSLYEQYF.

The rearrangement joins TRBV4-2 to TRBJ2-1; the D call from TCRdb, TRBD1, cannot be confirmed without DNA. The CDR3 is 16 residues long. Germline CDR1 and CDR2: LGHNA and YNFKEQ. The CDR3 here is CASSQTGTSGSNEQFF.

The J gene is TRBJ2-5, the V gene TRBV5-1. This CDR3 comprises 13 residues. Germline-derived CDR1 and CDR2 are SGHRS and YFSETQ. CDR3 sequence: CASRRSRQETQYF.

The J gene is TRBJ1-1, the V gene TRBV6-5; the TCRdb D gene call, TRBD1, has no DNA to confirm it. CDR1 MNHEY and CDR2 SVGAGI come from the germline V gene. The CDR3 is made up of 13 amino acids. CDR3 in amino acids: CASSYDSSPLAFF.